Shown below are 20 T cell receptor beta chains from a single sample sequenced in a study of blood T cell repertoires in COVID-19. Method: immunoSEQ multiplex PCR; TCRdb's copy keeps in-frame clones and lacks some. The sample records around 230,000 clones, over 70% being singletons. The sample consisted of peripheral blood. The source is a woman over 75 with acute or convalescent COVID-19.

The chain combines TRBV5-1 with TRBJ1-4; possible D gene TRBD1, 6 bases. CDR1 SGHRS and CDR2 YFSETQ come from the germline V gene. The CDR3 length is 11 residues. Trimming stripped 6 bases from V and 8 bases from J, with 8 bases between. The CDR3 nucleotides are TGCGCCAGCAAGGGGGGGGAAAAACTGTTTTTT. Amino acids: CASKGGEKLFF.

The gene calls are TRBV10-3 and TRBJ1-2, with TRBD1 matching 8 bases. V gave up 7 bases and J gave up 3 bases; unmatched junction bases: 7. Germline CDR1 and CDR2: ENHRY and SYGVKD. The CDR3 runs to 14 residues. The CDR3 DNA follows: TGTGCCATCACAGGGGGCGGGTGGGACTATGGCTACACCTTC. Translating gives CAITGGGWDYGYTF.

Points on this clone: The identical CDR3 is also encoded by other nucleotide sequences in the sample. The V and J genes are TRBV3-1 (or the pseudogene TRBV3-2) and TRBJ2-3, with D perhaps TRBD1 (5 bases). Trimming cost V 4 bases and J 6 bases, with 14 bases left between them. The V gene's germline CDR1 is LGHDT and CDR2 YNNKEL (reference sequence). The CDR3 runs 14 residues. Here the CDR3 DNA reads TGTGCCAGCAGCCCTCTTCAGGGAACGGATACGCAGTATTTT. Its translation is CASSPLQGTDTQYF.

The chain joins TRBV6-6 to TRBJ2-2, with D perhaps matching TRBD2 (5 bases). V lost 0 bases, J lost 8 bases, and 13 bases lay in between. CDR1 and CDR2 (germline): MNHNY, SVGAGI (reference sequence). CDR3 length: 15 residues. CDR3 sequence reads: CASSYSPATGGELFF. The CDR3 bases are TGTGCCAGCAGTTACTCCCCAGCAACGGGAGGGGAGCTGTTTTTT.

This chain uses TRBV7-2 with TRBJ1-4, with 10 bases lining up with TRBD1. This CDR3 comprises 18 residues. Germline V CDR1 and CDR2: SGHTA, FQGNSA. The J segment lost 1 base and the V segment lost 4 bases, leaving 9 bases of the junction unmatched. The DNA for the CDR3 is TGTGCCAGCAGCTACCCCGGGACAGGGGACTTAACTAATGAAAAACTGTTTTTT. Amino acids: CASSYPGTGDLTNEKLFF. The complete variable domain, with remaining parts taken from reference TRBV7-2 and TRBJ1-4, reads GAGVSQSPSNKVTEKGKDVELRCDPISGHTALYWYRQSLGQGLEFLIYFQGNSAPDKSGLPSDRFSAERTGGSVSTLTIQRTQQEDSAVYLCASSYPGTGDLTNEKLFFGSGTQLSVL.

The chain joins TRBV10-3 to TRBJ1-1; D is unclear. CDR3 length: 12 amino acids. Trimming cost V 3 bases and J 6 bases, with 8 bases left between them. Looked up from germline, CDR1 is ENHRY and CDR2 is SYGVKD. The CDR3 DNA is TGTGCCATCAGTGAACCCGAGGCTGAAGCTTTCTTT. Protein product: CAISEPEAEAFF.

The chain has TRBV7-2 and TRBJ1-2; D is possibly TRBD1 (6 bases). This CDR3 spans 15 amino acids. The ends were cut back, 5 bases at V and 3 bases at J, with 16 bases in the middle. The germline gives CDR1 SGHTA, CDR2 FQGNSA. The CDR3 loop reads CASSPAGAGDYGYTF. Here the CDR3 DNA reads TGTGCCAGCAGCCCCGCGGGGGCTGGGGACTATGGCTACACCTTC.

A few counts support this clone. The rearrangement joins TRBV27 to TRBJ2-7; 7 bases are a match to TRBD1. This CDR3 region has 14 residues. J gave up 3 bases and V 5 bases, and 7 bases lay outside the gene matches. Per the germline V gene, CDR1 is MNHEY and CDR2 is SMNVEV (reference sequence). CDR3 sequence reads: CASSPLGQIYEQYF. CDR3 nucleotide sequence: TGTGCCAGCAGTCCGCTGGGACAGATCTACGAGCAGTACTTC.

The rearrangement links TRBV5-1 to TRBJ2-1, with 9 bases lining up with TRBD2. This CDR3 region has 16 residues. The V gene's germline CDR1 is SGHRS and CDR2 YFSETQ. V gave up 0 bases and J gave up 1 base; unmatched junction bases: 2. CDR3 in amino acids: CASSLVAGESYNEQFF. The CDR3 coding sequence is TGCGCCAGCAGCTTGGTAGCGGGAGAGTCCTACAATGAGCAGTTCTTC.

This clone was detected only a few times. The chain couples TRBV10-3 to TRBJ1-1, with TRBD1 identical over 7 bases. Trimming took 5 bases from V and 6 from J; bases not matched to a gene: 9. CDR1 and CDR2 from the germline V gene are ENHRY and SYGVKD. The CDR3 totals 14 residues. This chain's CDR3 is CAISPLTGEAEAFF. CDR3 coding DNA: TGTGCCATCAGTCCCCTCACAGGGGAGGCTGAAGCTTTCTTT.

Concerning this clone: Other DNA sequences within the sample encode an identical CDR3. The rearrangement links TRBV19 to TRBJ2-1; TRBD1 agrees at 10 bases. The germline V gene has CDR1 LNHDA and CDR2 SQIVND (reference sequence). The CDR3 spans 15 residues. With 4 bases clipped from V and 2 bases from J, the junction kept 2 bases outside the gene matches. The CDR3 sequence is CASSSGQGAYNEQFF. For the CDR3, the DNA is TGTGCCAGTAGTAGTGGACAGGGGGCCTACAATGAGCAGTTCTTC.

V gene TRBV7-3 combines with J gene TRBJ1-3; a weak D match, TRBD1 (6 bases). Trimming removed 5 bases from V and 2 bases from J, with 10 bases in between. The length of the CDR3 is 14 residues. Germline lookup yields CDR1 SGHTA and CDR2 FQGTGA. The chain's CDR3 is CASSTGTTGNTIYF. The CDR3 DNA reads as TGTGCCAGCAGCACCGGGACAACTGGAAACACCATATATTTT. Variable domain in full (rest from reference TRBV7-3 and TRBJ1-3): GAGVSQTPSNKVTEKGKYVELRCDPISGHTALYWYRQSLGQGPEFLIYFQGTGAADDSGLPNDRFFAVRPEGSVSTLKIQRTERGDSAVYLCASSTGTTGNTIYFGEGSWLTVV.

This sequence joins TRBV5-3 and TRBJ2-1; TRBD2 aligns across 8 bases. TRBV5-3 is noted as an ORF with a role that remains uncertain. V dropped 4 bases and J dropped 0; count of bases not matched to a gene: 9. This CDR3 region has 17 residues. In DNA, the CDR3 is TGTGCCAGAAGCGTTCGGGTCGGGAGGGCCTCCTACAATGAGCAGTTCTTC. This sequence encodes CARSVRVGRASYNEQFF.

CDR3 loop: CAISESAGGRGIAGYTF. DNA of the CDR3: TGTGCCATCAGTGAGTCGGCAGGGGGCCGGGGTATCGCTGGCTACACCTTC. V gene TRBV10-3 combines with J gene TRBJ1-2; 8 positions match TRBD1. The trim removed 0 bases at V and 7 bases at J, leaving 13 bases unmatched. CDR1 ENHRY and CDR2 SYGVKD come from the germline V gene. The CDR3 runs to 17 residues.

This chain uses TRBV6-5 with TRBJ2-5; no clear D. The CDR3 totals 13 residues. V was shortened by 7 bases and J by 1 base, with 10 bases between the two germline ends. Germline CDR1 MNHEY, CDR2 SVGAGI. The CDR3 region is CASTLHLQETQYF. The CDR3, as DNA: TGTGCCAGCACGTTACACCTCCAAGAGACCCAGTACTTC.

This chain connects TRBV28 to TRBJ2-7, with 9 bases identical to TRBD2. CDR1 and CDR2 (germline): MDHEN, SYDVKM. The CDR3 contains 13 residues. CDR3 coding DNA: TGTGCGACCGAAGCGGGAGGCTCCTACGAGCAGTACTTC. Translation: CATEAGGSYEQYF.

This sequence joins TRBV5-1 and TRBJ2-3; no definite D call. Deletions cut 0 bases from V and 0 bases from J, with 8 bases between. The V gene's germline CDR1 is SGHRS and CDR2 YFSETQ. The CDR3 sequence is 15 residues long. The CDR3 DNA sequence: TGCGCCAGCAGCTTGGCCCACAGAAGCACAGATACGCAGTATTTT. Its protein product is CASSLAHRSTDTQYF.

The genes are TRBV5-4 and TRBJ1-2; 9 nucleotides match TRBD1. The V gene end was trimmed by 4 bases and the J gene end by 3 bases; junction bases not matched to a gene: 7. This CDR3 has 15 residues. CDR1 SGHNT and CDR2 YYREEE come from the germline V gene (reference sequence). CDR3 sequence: CASSPQTGGDYGYTF. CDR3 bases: TGTGCCAGCAGCCCCCAGACAGGGGGTGACTATGGCTACACCTTC.

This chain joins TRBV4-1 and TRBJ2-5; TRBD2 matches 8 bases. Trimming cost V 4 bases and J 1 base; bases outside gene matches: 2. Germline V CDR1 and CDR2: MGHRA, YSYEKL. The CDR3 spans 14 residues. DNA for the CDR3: TGCGCCAGCAGCCCCGGGGGGGGCCAAGAGACCCAGTACTTC. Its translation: CASSPGGGQETQYF.

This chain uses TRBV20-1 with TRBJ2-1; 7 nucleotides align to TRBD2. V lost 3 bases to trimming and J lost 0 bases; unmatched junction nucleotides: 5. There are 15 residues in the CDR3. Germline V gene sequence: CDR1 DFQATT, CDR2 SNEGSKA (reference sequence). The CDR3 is CSASGTTGSYNEQFF. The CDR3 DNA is TGCAGTGCTAGTGGGACTACCGGCTCCTACAATGAGCAGTTCTTC.